These 20 T cell receptor beta chains originate from one sample sequenced in a study of human T cells and chemical hapten exposure. Time point given: patch test 1, 2 weeks after DPC sensitization. Treatment defined: therapeutic diphenylcyclopropenone sensitization with weekly scalp DPC. TCRdb re-derived calls from the RACE reads in MiXCR, one entry per CDR3 protein. Of roughly 380,000 distinct CDR3 sequences listed, roughly 4.8% are singletons. The specimen comprised whole blood, sampled in connection with sensitization to the hapten diphenylcyclopropenone (DPC). These TCRs come from a woman in her 50s with alopecia areata. Some clones in this sample may be carry-over from other donors' samples.

This clonotype was observed many times. The V and J genes are TRBV28 and TRBJ2-1, with 7 bases matching TRBD2. Germline-derived CDR1 and CDR2 are MDHEN and SYDVKM. This CDR3 spans 14 amino acids. The junction had 10 bases not matched to a gene; V was cut back by 5 bases and J by 9 bases. The CDR3 here is CASSLSGRWVEQFF. The CDR3 DNA follows: TGTGCCAGCAGTCTATCCGGGAGGTGGGTTGAGCAGTTCTTC.

The gene calls are TRBV16 and TRBJ2-1; 8 bases are shared with TRBD2. After removal of 4 bases from V and 6 bases from J, the junction contained 8 bases not matched to a gene. Germline V gives CDR1 KGHSY, CDR2 FQNENV. The CDR3 consists of 15 residues. The CDR3 spells CASSREVAGPNEQFF. CDR3 bases: TGTGCCAGCAGCCGAGAGGTAGCGGGACCCAATGAGCAGTTCTTC.

This clonotype was seen ten or more times. The V and J genes are TRBV9 and TRBJ2-1; TRBD2 aligns across 8 bases. Germline loops: CDR1 SGDLS, CDR2 YYNGEE. V was pared by 2 bases and J by 4 bases, with 2 bases of the junction left unmatched. The CDR3 is 14 amino acids. The CDR3 DNA reads as TGTGCCAGCAGCGTGAGCGGGAGATACAATGAGCAGTTCTTC. It yields the protein CASSVSGRYNEQFF.

Ten or more counts support this clonotype. The V and J genes are TRBV5-1 and TRBJ2-5; tentative D call: TRBD1 (6 bases). Trimming took 3 bases from V and 1 from J, leaving 19 bases between them. The CDR3 has 17 residues. Germline V gene data show CDR1 as SGHRS and CDR2 as YFSETQ. This CDR3 reads CASSSLRGRGSQETQYF. DNA of the CDR3: TGCGCCAGCAGCTCCCTTCGAGGAAGGGGGTCCCAAGAGACCCAGTACTTC. The full variable domain, with the rest looked up from reference TRBV5-1 and TRBJ2-5, is KAGVTQTPRYLIKTRGQQVTLSCSPISGHRSVSWYQQTPGQGLQFLFEYFSETQRNKGNFPGRFSGRQFSNSRSEMNVSTLELGDSALYLCASSSLRGRGSQETQYFGPGTRLLVL.

This clonotype was counted a few times. The chain uses TRBV9 and TRBJ2-1, with a tentative D call TRBD2 (5 bases). CDR3 size: 14 residues. The germline V gene has CDR1 SGDLS and CDR2 YYNGEE. Trimming removed 3 bases at V and 4 bases at J, with 11 bases between. CDR3 sequence: CASSGSGFYNEQFF. The CDR3 coding sequence is TGTGCCAGCAGCGGGTCGGGGTTTTACAATGAGCAGTTCTTC.

In DNA, the CDR3 is TGTGCCTGGCAGGGGAACACTGAAGCTTTCTTT. Translated: CAWQGNTEAFF. V is TRBV30 and J is TRBJ1-1; TRBD1 might be the D (5 bases). The CDR3 covers 11 residues. The V end lost 5 bases, the J end lost 1 base, and 5 bases lay between the germline ends. Per the germline V gene, CDR1 is GTSNPN and CDR2 is SVGIG (reference sequence).

The chain carries TRBV4-2 and TRBJ1-6; D not resolved. V was cut by 0 bases and J by 8 bases, with 14 bases left in between. The germline V gene has CDR1 LGHNA and CDR2 YNFKEQ. The CDR3 totals 16 residues. In nucleotides, the CDR3 is TGTGCCAGCAGCCAAGATTTCGGCGATGGAGATTCACCCCTCCACTTT. This sequence encodes CASSQDFGDGDSPLHF.

Concerning this clonotype itself: This may arise from a read error, as a much more abundant clone is one base away. This chain connects TRBV5-4 to TRBJ2-2, with D perhaps TRBD1 or TRBD2 (5 bases each). V dropped 2 bases and J dropped 2 bases, with 16 bases sitting between them. This CDR3 has 17 residues. Germline V gives CDR1 SGHNT, CDR2 YYREEE (reference sequence). CDR3 loop: CASSFRVGTLNTGELFF. In DNA, the CDR3 is TGTGCCAGCAGCTTTAGAGTGGGGACCCTTAACACCGGGGAGCTGTTTTTT.

This clonotype appeared many times. The chain is built from TRBV28 and TRBJ2-7, with a tentative D call TRBD2 (6 bases). The CDR3 is 15 residues long. Germline V CDR1 and CDR2: MDHEN, SYDVKM. The germline V and J ends were trimmed by 5 bases and 4 bases, with 18 bases remaining between them. The CDR3 region has the DNA TGTGCCAGCAGTCTCGGGACTCCGAGCGTTTACGAGCAGTACTTC. Translation: CASSLGTPSVYEQYF.

This sequence joins TRBV11-2 and TRBJ2-7; 8 bases align to TRBD2. With V trimmed by 4 bases and J by 4 bases, 9 bases remained unmatched. CDR3 length equals 15 residues. Germline-derived CDR1 and CDR2 are SGHAT and FQNNGV. CDR3 sequence (DNA): TGTGCCAGCAGCTCCTTAACGGGGGGGCCGTACGAGCAGTACTTC. As protein: CASSSLTGGPYEQYF.

In its sample, this clonotype was seen many times. The chain links TRBV12-5 to TRBJ2-7; TRBD1 agrees at 9 bases. CDR1 and CDR2 (germline): LGHNT, FRNRAP. V shed 2 bases and J 7 bases; nucleotides not matched to a gene: 9. The CDR3 has 15 amino acids. The CDR3 DNA reads TGTGCTAGTGGTTTGCTGGGGACAGGGCCCAGGGAGCAGTACTTC. Translation gives CASGLLGTGPREQYF.

This clonotype has ten or more counts. The chain is built from TRBV20-1 and TRBJ2-7; unclear D gene. From germline, CDR1 is DFQATT and CDR2 SNEGSKA (reference sequence). V lost 0 bases and J lost 0, with 9 bases in between. The CDR3 has 14 amino acids. The CDR3 here is CSARDPVNSYEQYF. CDR3 nucleotide sequence: TGCAGTGCTAGAGATCCCGTCAACTCCTACGAGCAGTACTTC.

This clonotype was detected ten times or more. The rearrangement joins TRBV7-2 to TRBJ2-1; 13 nucleotides match TRBD2. The CDR3 is 14 residues long. In germline, CDR1 is SGHTA, CDR2 FQGNSA. The J segment lost 13 bases and the V segment lost 5 bases, leaving 8 bases of the junction unmatched. CDR3 DNA sequence: TGTGCCAGCAGCCCCGGACTAGCGGGGGCCGATCAGTTCTTC. Translated, it gives CASSPGLAGADQFF.

This clonotype showed up many times. The chain joins TRBV18 to TRBJ2-3; a possible D gene is TRBD2 (6 bases). Germline V gene data show CDR1 as KGHSH and CDR2 as LQKENI. Deletions cut 2 bases from V and 0 bases from J, with 12 bases between. The CDR3 has 16 residues. CDR3: CASSPGERVSTDTQYF. The CDR3 DNA reads TGTGCCAGCTCACCAGGGGAGCGGGTCAGCACAGATACGCAGTATTTT.

The V call is TRBV5-1, the J call TRBJ2-5; perhaps TRBD1 as D (6 bases). Germline V CDR1 and CDR2: SGHRS, YFSETQ. Deletions cut 0 bases from V and 3 bases from J, with 9 bases between. The length of the CDR3 is 14 residues. The CDR3 sequence: CASSLGTAKETQYF. The CDR3 DNA reads TGCGCCAGCAGCTTGGGGACAGCAAAAGAGACCCAGTACTTC.

This clonotype occurred a few times. The V and J genes are TRBV7-6 and TRBJ1-1; D remains unclear. CDR1 is SGHVS, CDR2 FNYEAQ, per germline. The V end was cut by 5 bases, the J end by 0 bases, with 16 bases between. The CDR3 extends over 16 amino acids. Here the CDR3 reads CASSAERAELNTEAFF. The DNA for the CDR3 is TGTGCCAGCAGCGCCGAGAGGGCGGAGCTGAACACTGAAGCTTTCTTT. The entire variable domain, with the rest obtained from reference TRBV7-6 and TRBJ1-1, is as follows: GAGVSQSPRYKVTKRGQDVALRCDPISGHVSLYWYRQALGQGPEFLTYFNYEAQQDKSGLPNDRFSAERPEGSISTLTIQRTEQRDSAMYRCASSAERAELNTEAFFGQGTRLTVV.

This chain links TRBV12-5 with TRBJ2-3, with TRBD2 identical over 9 bases. Germline V CDR1 and CDR2: LGHNT, FRNRAP. J lost 3 bases, V lost 3 bases, and 4 bases had no gene match. This CDR3 comprises 15 residues. DNA of the CDR3: TGTGCTAGTGGTTTTTTAGCGGGGGCTACAGATACGCAGTATTTT. Amino acid sequence: CASGFLAGATDTQYF.

The V gene is TRBV18, the J gene TRBJ2-1; 8 nucleotides line up with TRBD1. This CDR3 is built from 15 residues. The germline CDR1 and CDR2 sequences are KGHSH and LQKENI. Trimming took 5 bases from V and 6 from J; bases not matched to a gene: 9. The CDR3: CASSAGQGWPNEQFF. The CDR3 nucleotides read TGTGCCAGCTCAGCCGGACAGGGATGGCCCAATGAGCAGTTCTTC.

The chain employs TRBV20-1 and TRBJ2-3; 10 nucleotides align to TRBD2. CDR3 length: 15 residues. After removal of 1 base from V and 5 bases from J, the junction contained 6 bases not matched to a gene. Germline CDR1 is DFQATT and CDR2 is SNEGSKA (reference sequence). The DNA for the CDR3 is TGCAGTGCTAGAGTAAGCGGGGGGGCCGTAGATACGCAGTATTTT. Residues: CSARVSGGAVDTQYF.

This clonotype occurred many times. The chain carries TRBV29-1 and TRBJ1-2; TRBD1 matches at 8 bases. The length of the CDR3 is 14 residues. Trimming removed 7 bases from V and 3 bases from J; junction bases left unmatched: 10. Germline CDR1 reads SQVTM; CDR2 reads ANQGSEA. CDR3 DNA sequence: TGCAGCGCCTGGACAGGGATGGATCACTATGGCTACACCTTC. Its translation is CSAWTGMDHYGYTF.